This TCR beta chain is drawn from a study of neurological immune-mediated disorders. Study summary: Among the approximately 34 patients with multiple sclerosis, roughly 31 were relapsing-remitting, while 3 were secondary progressive.

This clonotype occurred many times. Its antigen is undetermined. The CDR3 runs to 13 residues. V lost 5 bases and J 4 bases, leaving 9 bases between the germline ends. Germline lookup yields CDR1 SGHRS and CDR2 YFSETQ. Study-wide points: HTLV-1-associated myelopathy had the most TCR clonal expansion, while multiple sclerosis had the least, a level that fell below healthy controls.

As for the cDNA, it was generated by 5'RACE with 10-nucleotide random UMIs. TCRdb passed the 5' RACE reads through MiXCR, listing each CDR3 protein once. The sample yields 70,000 to 90,000 distinct CDR3 sequences, approximately 5% seen once. Sample: PBMCs. The gene calls are TRBV5-1 and TRBJ2-2; D gene ambiguous. The receptor was derived from a woman aged 30 to 39 with multiple sclerosis. The CDR3 loop is CASSATSTGELFF. The CDR3 DNA reads TGCGCCAGCAGTGCGACTTCCACCGGGGAGCTGTTTTTT.